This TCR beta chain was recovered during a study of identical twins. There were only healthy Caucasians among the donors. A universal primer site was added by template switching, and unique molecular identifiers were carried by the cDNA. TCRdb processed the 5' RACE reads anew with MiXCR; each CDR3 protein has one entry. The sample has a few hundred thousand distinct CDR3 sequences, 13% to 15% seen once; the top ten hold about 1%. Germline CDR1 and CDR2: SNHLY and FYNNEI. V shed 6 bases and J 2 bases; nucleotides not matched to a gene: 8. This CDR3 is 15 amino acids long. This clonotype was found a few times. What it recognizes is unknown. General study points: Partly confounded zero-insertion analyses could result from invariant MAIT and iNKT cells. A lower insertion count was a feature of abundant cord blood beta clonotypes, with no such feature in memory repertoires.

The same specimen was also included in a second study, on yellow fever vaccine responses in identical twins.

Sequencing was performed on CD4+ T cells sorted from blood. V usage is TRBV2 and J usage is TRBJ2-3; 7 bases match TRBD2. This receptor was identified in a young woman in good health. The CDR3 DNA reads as TGTGCCAGCAGGGAGACTAGCCTCCACACAGATACGCAGTATTTT. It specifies CASRETSLHTDTQYF.